Listed below are T cell receptor beta chains from one sample, sequenced in a study of T cell responses to AZD1222 COVID-19 vaccine. The data were produced by immunoSEQ multiplex PCR, yet TCRdb's version contains in-frame clones alone and is incomplete. The sample has about 120,000 clones; roughly 89% are singletons. The sequencing used peripheral blood, collected on day 0 of AZD1222 vaccination. The source is an adult in good health. The CDR3 runs from the conserved cysteine through the conserved F or W. The D gene is left open where the match is weak. Some rows mark clone size as missing; the rest say once, few, many or name a class of expanded clone.

clone size,J gene,D gene,V gene,CDR3 DNA,CDR3 protein
.,TRBJ1-6,TRBD1,TRBV6-5,TGTGCCAGCAGTTACTCGACAGGGTGGGCTTCACCCCTCCACTTT,CASSYSTGWASPLHF
.,TRBJ2-5,.,TRBV15,TGTGCCACCAGCAGAGATCAAGGGGTGCAAGAGACCCAGTACTTC,CATSRDQGVQETQYF
.,TRBJ2-2,TRBD2,TRBV6-2/TRBV6-3,TGTGCCAGCAGTTATCCCGCGGGAGTGGGGGGCGGGGAGCTGTTTTTT,CASSYPAGVGGGELFF
.,TRBJ1-2,.,TRBV29-1,TGCAGCGTTGGAGGGTCTAATGGCTACACCTTC,CSVGGSNGYTF
.,TRBJ2-1,.,TRBV7-3,TGTGCCAGCAGCGCCACAGGGATCGATGAGCAGTTCTTC,CASSATGIDEQFF
.,TRBJ1-1,.,TRBV10-3,TGTGCCATCAGTCCAATGTCCCGGGCCAACACTGAAGCTTTCTTT,CAISPMSRANTEAFF
.,TRBJ1-6,.,TRBV5-1,TGCGCCAGCAGCACCACGGACGGAAGCTCCTATAATTCACCCCTCCACTTT,CASSTTDGSSYNSPLHF
.,TRBJ1-4,.,TRBV18,TGTGCCAGCTCACCATTCAGGGAGGGTGAAAAACTGTTTTTT,CASSPFREGEKLFF
.,TRBJ2-1,.,TRBV11-3,TGTGCCAGCAGCTTAGCGACAGTTAGCTCCTACAATGAGCAGTTCTTC,CASSLATVSSYNEQFF
.,TRBJ2-2,TRBD1,TRBV6-2/TRBV6-3,TGTGCCAGCGGCCGGCCAGAGGGGGCCAACACCGGGGAGCTGTTTTTT,CASGRPEGANTGELFF
once,TRBJ1-2,.,TRBV3-1/TRBV3-2,TGTGCCAGCAGCCACGACGCCGGGATCTATGGCTACACCTTC,CASSHDAGIYGYTF
.,TRBJ2-3,.,TRBV10-2,TGCGCCAGCAGTGATCGGGGCGTTCGGGATACGCAGTATTTT,CASSDRGVRDTQYF
.,TRBJ2-1,TRBD2,TRBV4-2,TGTGCCAGCAGCCAGGGGACTAGCCCTCTCACGGAGCAGTTCTTC,CASSQGTSPLTEQFF
.,TRBJ2-3,TRBD2,TRBV7-3,TGTGCCAGCAGCTTAATGAGTAGCGGGGGGAGCACAGATACGCAGTATTTT,CASSLMSSGGSTDTQYF
.,TRBJ1-2,.,TRBV19,TGTGCCAGTAGTATAGTTGCAGGGGATAACTATGGCTACACCTTC,CASSIVAGDNYGYTF
.,TRBJ2-5,.,TRBV5-4,TGTGCCAGCAGCTTGCCGAGACAGGAAGAGACCCAGTACTTC,CASSLPRQEETQYF
.,TRBJ1-2,.,TRBV28,TGTGCCAGCACCCTCAGGGCAGCTAATAACTATGGCTACACCTTC,CASTLRAANNYGYTF
.,TRBJ1-1,.,TRBV18,TGTGCCAGCTCACCACGAACCCAGAACACTGAAGCTTTCTTT,CASSPRTQNTEAFF
.,TRBJ1-2,.,TRBV4-2,TGTGCCAGCAGCCGAGATACAGTCGGGACTGATGGCTACACCTTC,CASSRDTVGTDGYTF
once,TRBJ2-3,TRBD2,TRBV7-9,TGTGCCAGCAGCTTGGGAGGACTAGCGGGGGGTAAAGATACGCAGTATTTT,CASSLGGLAGGKDTQYF
.,TRBJ2-2,TRBD2,TRBV30,TGTGCCTGGAGGAAGGGGAGCCTAGCGGGGGGCGCGAACACCGGGGAGCTGTTTTTT,CAWRKGSLAGGANTGELFF
.,TRBJ2-5,TRBD1,TRBV7-8,TGTGCCAGCAGCTCGGGACAGCAAGAGACCCAGTACTTC,CASSSGQQETQYF
.,TRBJ1-1,.,TRBV19,TGTGCCAGTAGTATAGCAAGGAACACTGAAGCTTTCTTT,CASSIARNTEAFF
.,TRBJ1-5,TRBD1,TRBV3-1/TRBV3-2,TGTGCCAGCAGCCAAGATTGGGGACAGGGACGTCAGCCCCAGCATTTT,CASSQDWGQGRQPQHF
.,TRBJ2-1,TRBD1,TRBV20-1,TGCAGTGCTAGTGGGACAGGGGGGAATGAGCAGTTCTTC,CSASGTGGNEQFF
.,TRBJ2-2,TRBD2,TRBV10-2,TGCGCCAGCAGTGATATTAGCGGGAGAGGTTCCGGGGAGCTGTTTTTT,CASSDISGRGSGELFF
.,TRBJ2-3,.,TRBV7-3,TGTGCCAGCAGCTTAAGCGGGATGGGGACAGATACGCAGTATTTT,CASSLSGMGTDTQYF
.,TRBJ2-2,TRBD2,TRBV5-1,TGCGCCAGCAGCTTGGAGGTCGGGAGGGGAGTTAACACCGGGGAGCTGTTTTTT,CASSLEVGRGVNTGELFF
.,TRBJ1-4,.,TRBV4-2,TGTGCCAGCAGCCAAGAGGAGGGCGCGGGGGCAGCGAATGAAAAACTGTTTTTT,CASSQEEGAGAANEKLFF
few,TRBJ1-2,TRBD1,TRBV5-1,TGCGCCAGCAGCTTGGGACAGGGAGCCTATGGCTACACCTTC,CASSLGQGAYGYTF
.,TRBJ2-1,.,TRBV2,TGTGCCAGCACCTTTAGCGGAGTAGCCTACAATGAGCAGTTCTTC,CASTFSGVAYNEQFF